The 31 T cell receptor beta chains listed next were all sequenced from one sample in a study of shared clonotypes between healthy human individuals. Naive CD8 cells, CD45RO-negative and positively selected for CCR7, excluded terminally differentiated effector memory CD45RA+ cells. This table comes from immunoSEQ multiplex PCR, and its TCRdb copy is limited to in-frame clones, with some not included. The profile covers about 2,100,000 clones, with under 95% appearing a single time and roughly 1.7% taken by the ten largest. Specimen: naive CD8+ T cells from PBMCs. These receptors all stem from a man between 18 and 29 years old in good health. Some clones in this sample may be carry-over from other donors' samples.

The rearrangement uses TRBV7-9 and TRBJ2-7; TRBD1 agrees at 8 bases. This CDR3 spans 14 amino acids. V dropped 5 bases and J dropped 5; count of bases not matched to a gene: 8. Per germline, CDR1 SEHNR and CDR2 FQNEAQ (reference sequence). CDR3: CASSRTGLPHEQYF. The CDR3 DNA follows: TGTGCCAGCAGCCGGACAGGGCTCCCCCACGAGCAGTACTTC. The variable domain in full, completed from reference TRBV7-9 and TRBJ2-7, reads DTGVSQNPRHKITKRGQNVTFRCDPISEHNRLYWYRQTLGQGPEFLTYFQNEAQLEKSRLLSDRFSAERPKGSFSTLEIQRTEQGDSAMYLCASSRTGLPHEQYFGPGTRLTVT.

The chain employs TRBV13 and TRBJ2-7, with D possibly being TRBD1 or TRBD2 (5 bases each). This CDR3 spans 14 amino acids. V was shortened by 3 bases and J by 2 bases, with 11 bases between the two germline ends. Germline V gene data show CDR1 as PRHDT and CDR2 as FYEKMQ (reference sequence). CDR3 sequence reads: CASSLRGATYEQYF. CDR3 bases: TGTGCCAGCAGCTTGAGGGGCGCAACCTACGAGCAGTACTTC.

The rearrangement links TRBV6-1 to TRBJ1-1; D remains unclear. CDR1 MNHNS and CDR2 SASEGT come from the germline V gene. CDR3 size: 14 residues. With 0 bases removed from V and 4 bases from J, the gap between germline ends came to 9 bases. The CDR3 spells CASSEAGKGTEAFF. The DNA for the CDR3 is TGTGCCAGCAGTGAAGCAGGGAAGGGCACTGAAGCTTTCTTT.

The chain has TRBV11-2 and TRBJ2-7, with D possibly called TRBD1 or TRBD2 (7 bases each). The CDR3 totals 16 residues. V lost 3 bases and J lost 0, with 15 bases in between. Germline CDR1 SGHAT, CDR2 FQNNGV. The DNA for the CDR3 is TGTGCCAGCAGCTTGGGGGGAGGGGGCACCTCCTACGAGCAGTACTTC. Amino acids: CASSLGGGGTSYEQYF.

The chain joins TRBV5-4 to TRBJ2-5, with 11 positions matching TRBD1. With V trimmed by 4 bases and J by 5 bases, 7 bases remained unmatched. The CDR3 loop spans 15 amino acids. Germline loops: CDR1 SGHNT, CDR2 YYREEE (reference sequence). The chain's CDR3 is CASSIGTGGWETQYF. The CDR3 nucleotides are TGTGCCAGCAGCATAGGGACAGGGGGTTGGGAGACCCAGTACTTC.

A remark on this clone: Other DNA sequences in this specimen translate into the identical CDR3. This sequence joins TRBV7-9 and TRBJ2-2; TRBD2 agrees at 8 bases. The length of the CDR3 is 16 residues. V shed 5 bases and J 5 bases; nucleotides not matched to a gene: 10. The germline V gene has CDR1 SEHNR and CDR2 FQNEAQ (reference sequence). CDR3 region: CASSPGGLAGTGELFF. Here the CDR3 DNA reads TGTGCCAGCAGCCCAGGCGGGCTAGCGGGTACCGGGGAGCTGTTTTTT.

This chain connects TRBV5-1 to TRBJ2-7; possible D gene TRBD1, 6 bases. V lost 5 bases to trimming and J lost 4 bases, with 13 bases between them. This CDR3 region has 13 residues. Germline CDR1 and CDR2: SGHRS and YFSETQ. The CDR3 DNA reads as TGCGCCAGCAGGCCCGGACAGAGTTACGAGCAGTACTTC. It translates to CASRPGQSYEQYF.

This chain uses TRBV10-1 with TRBJ2-5; 10 bases align to TRBD2. V shed 7 bases, J shed 1 base, and the junction held 12 bases outside the gene matches. The CDR3 consists of 17 residues. Germline CDR1 is WNHNN and CDR2 is SYGVQD (reference sequence). CDR3 protein: CASIRASGSLGQETQYF. DNA of the CDR3: TGCGCCAGCATAAGGGCTAGCGGGAGCCTAGGCCAAGAGACCCAGTACTTC.

A remark on this clone: Other DNA sequences in the sample encode the same CDR3. The chain uses TRBV27 and TRBJ2-3, with 11 bases that match TRBD2. The germline gives CDR1 MNHEY, CDR2 SMNVEV (reference sequence). CDR3 length: 15 residues. Trimming at V came to 5 bases and at J to 1 base, leaving 2 bases not matched to a gene. Written as DNA, the CDR3 is TGTGCCAGCAGTACACTAGCGGGAGGCACAGATACGCAGTATTTT. Translating it yields CASSTLAGGTDTQYF.

The V call is TRBV6-5, the J call TRBJ1-2; D remains unclear. Trimming cost V 4 bases and J 5 bases, with 11 bases left between them. Germline V lookup: CDR1 MNHEY, CDR2 SVGAGI. This CDR3 contains 13 residues. The CDR3 DNA is TGTGCCAGCAGTTCGAGGACTGGGTATGGCTACACCTTC. This translates into CASSSRTGYGYTF.

This chain links TRBV6-5 with TRBJ2-5; D perhaps matches TRBD1 (6 bases). The CDR3 runs to 14 residues. V lost 4 bases to trimming and J lost 4 bases, with 13 bases between them. Germline CDR1 is MNHEY and CDR2 is SVGAGI. The DNA for the CDR3 is TGTGCCAGCAGTTTCCAGGACAGCACAGAGACCCAGTACTTC. Protein sequence: CASSFQDSTETQYF.

As for this clone: Within the sample, other DNA sequences also encode this same CDR3. The rearrangement uses TRBV9 and TRBJ2-7; D gene uncertain. Between the trimmed V and J ends, which lost 0 bases and 3 bases, there was a span of 7 bases. The length of the CDR3 is 13 residues. The germline CDR1 and CDR2 sequences are SGDLS and YYNGEE. The CDR3 coding sequence is TGTGCCAGCAGCGTAGATCCAGACTACGAGCAGTACTTC. Translation gives CASSVDPDYEQYF.

This clone has only a few counts. This chain connects TRBV29-1 to TRBJ1-5; D gene ambiguous. Between the trimmed V and J ends, which lost 4 bases and 0 bases, there was a span of 7 bases. The CDR3 covers 13 residues. Germline-derived CDR1 and CDR2 are SQVTM and ANQGSEA. DNA of the CDR3: TGCAGCGTTGGGGTCCGTAGCAATCAGCCCCAGCATTTT. As protein: CSVGVRSNQPQHF.

The J gene is TRBJ2-1, the V gene TRBV10-3, with 11 bases that match TRBD2. The ends lost 6 bases at V and 5 bases at J; junction bases unmatched: 9. CDR3 length: 16 residues. From germline, CDR1 is ENHRY and CDR2 SYGVKD. The CDR3 here is CAISPGTSGLDNEQFF. CDR3 DNA sequence: TGTGCCATCAGCCCCGGGACTAGCGGCCTGGACAATGAGCAGTTCTTC.

This sequence joins TRBV27 and TRBJ2-7, with a weak D call TRBD2 (5 bases). Trimming removed 3 bases from V and 2 bases from J, with 11 bases in between. Germline CDR1 reads MNHEY; CDR2 reads SMNVEV (reference sequence). CDR3 length equals 14 residues. In DNA, the CDR3 is TGTGCCAGCAGTTTCCGCGGGCACGCCTACGAGCAGTACTTC. Its translation is CASSFRGHAYEQYF.

The chain combines TRBV5-1 with TRBJ1-2; unclear D gene. The CDR3 totals 14 residues. Germline values: CDR1 SGHRS, CDR2 YFSETQ. The V end was cut by 2 bases, the J end by 4 bases, with 12 bases between. In nucleotides, the CDR3 is TGCGCCAGCAGCTTAGAGGGCGCCGGCTATGGCTACACCTTC. This gives the protein CASSLEGAGYGYTF. The full variable domain, with the rest looked up from reference TRBV5-1 and TRBJ1-2, is KAGVTQTPRYLIKTRGQQVTLSCSPISGHRSVSWYQQTPGQGLQFLFEYFSETQRNKGNFPGRFSGRQFSNSRSEMNVSTLELGDSALYLCASSLEGAGYGYTFGSGTRLTVV.

The V gene is TRBV7-9, the J gene TRBJ2-7; D gene ambiguous. The V end was cut by 5 bases, the J end by 3 bases, with 8 bases between. The CDR3 length is 12 residues. Germline lookup yields CDR1 SEHNR and CDR2 FQNEAQ (reference sequence). CDR3 sequence reads: CASSGPSYEQYF. The CDR3 coding sequence is TGTGCCAGCAGCGGCCCTAGCTACGAGCAGTACTTC.

This chain connects TRBV27 to TRBJ1-1, with D possibly being TRBD1 (5 bases). The germline V gene encodes CDR1 MNHEY and CDR2 SMNVEV (reference sequence). There are 14 residues in the CDR3. Trimming took 4 bases from V and 11 from J, leaving 20 bases between them. CDR3 in amino acids: CASSYPPPGRRAFF. In DNA form, the CDR3 reads TGTGCCAGCAGTTACCCCCCCCCGGGGCGGAGGGCTTTCTTT.

In nucleotides, the CDR3 is TGCGCCAGCAGCATCCCGATCAGGGGACTAGTCTACAATGAGCAGTTCTTC. Its protein product is CASSIPIRGLVYNEQFF. This chain uses TRBV5-1 with TRBJ2-1; 8 nucleotides agree with TRBD2. V lost 4 bases, J lost 3 bases, and 12 bases stayed unmatched. The CDR3 covers 17 residues. The germline CDR1 and CDR2 sequences are SGHRS and YFSETQ.

This clone was recorded once. The chain is built from TRBV5-1 and TRBJ2-7; 8 bases are shared with TRBD2. This CDR3 is built from 11 residues. V shed 9 bases, J shed 5 bases, and the junction held 4 bases outside the gene matches. From germline, CDR1 is SGHRS and CDR2 YFSETQ. DNA for the CDR3: TGCGCCATGACCGGGAGGGACGAGCAGTACTTC. This codes for CAMTGRDEQYF.

The J gene is TRBJ2-2, the V gene TRBV28; no clear D. Deletions cut 3 bases from V and 3 bases from J, with 8 bases between. Germline values: CDR1 MDHEN, CDR2 SYDVKM. The CDR3 extends over 14 amino acids. DNA for the CDR3: TGTGCCAGCAGTTTGTTTGAGTACACCGGGGAGCTGTTTTTT. It is translated as CASSLFEYTGELFF.

The chain recombines TRBV14 with TRBJ1-1; D perhaps matches TRBD1 (6 bases). Trimming removed 3 bases from V and 1 base from J, with 12 bases in between. This CDR3 is built from 15 residues. Germline V gives CDR1 SGHDN, CDR2 FVKESK. The CDR3 coding sequence is TGTGCCAGCAGCCATTCTCCCAGGGGGAACACTGAAGCTTTCTTT. It specifies CASSHSPRGNTEAFF.

In nucleotides, the CDR3 is TGTGCCAGTAAACCCGACGAGGCCCCTAATGAAAAACTGTTTTTT. Protein sequence: CASKPDEAPNEKLFF. The genes are TRBV19 and TRBJ1-4; no clear D gene. CDR3 size: 15 residues. Germline V gives CDR1 LNHDA, CDR2 SQIVND (reference sequence). V gave up 7 bases and J gave up 3 bases, with 15 bases separating them.

The J gene is TRBJ2-1, the V gene TRBV7-9, with D possibly being TRBD1 or TRBD2 (6 bases each). This CDR3 spans 13 amino acids. CDR1 is SEHNR, CDR2 FQNEAQ, per germline (reference sequence). Trimming removed 7 bases from V and 7 bases from J, with 14 bases in between. Here the CDR3 reads CASKGGGGNEQFF. CDR3 coding DNA: TGTGCCAGCAAAGGCGGAGGGGGTAATGAGCAGTTCTTC. Combining the CDR3 with reference TRBV7-9 and TRBJ2-1 gives the whole variable domain DTGVSQNPRHKITKRGQNVTFRCDPISEHNRLYWYRQTLGQGPEFLTYFQNEAQLEKSRLLSDRFSAERPKGSFSTLEIQRTEQGDSAMYLCASKGGGGNEQFFGPGTRLTVL.

J is TRBJ2-7 and V is TRBV4-2; D gene unclear. Trimming took off 4 bases at V and 0 bases at J, with 7 bases between the two ends. The CDR3 covers 13 residues. Looked up from germline, CDR1 is LGHNA and CDR2 is YNFKEQ. CDR3 amino acids: CASSPIGSYEQYF. DNA for the CDR3: TGTGCCAGCAGCCCCATCGGCTCCTACGAGCAGTACTTC.

V and J are TRBV5-8 and TRBJ2-7, with 10 bases lining up with TRBD2. The ends lost 0 bases at V and 3 bases at J; junction bases unmatched: 6. The length of the CDR3 is 16 residues. Germline lookup yields CDR1 SGHTS and CDR2 YDEGEE. The CDR3 DNA sequence: TGTGCCAGCAGCTTGGCAATGGCTAGCGGGAGCTACGAGCAGTACTTC. It yields the protein CASSLAMASGSYEQYF.

This chain uses TRBV6-1 with TRBJ2-2; perhaps TRBD2 as D (6 bases). Germline V gene lookup returns CDR1 MNHNS and CDR2 SASEGT. The V gene lost 2 bases and the J gene lost 5 bases, with 12 bases spanning the gap. This CDR3 region has 15 residues. The CDR3 coding sequence is TGTGCCAGCAGTGAACGACGCCGGGGGACCGGGGAGCTGTTTTTT. Amino acids: CASSERRRGTGELFF.

The chain carries TRBV14 and TRBJ2-1, with TRBD2 identical over 8 bases. Germline loops: CDR1 SGHDN, CDR2 FVKESK. The CDR3 spans 15 residues. The V gene end was trimmed by 3 bases and the J gene end by 6 bases; junction bases not matched to a gene: 7. The CDR3 DNA reads TGTGCCAGCAGCCATGGACTAGCCGCCGTCAATGAGCAGTTCTTC. Translated: CASSHGLAAVNEQFF.

This chain uses TRBV10-3 with TRBJ2-1; TRBD2 is a possible D gene (6 bases). From germline, CDR1 is ENHRY and CDR2 SYGVKD. The germline V and J ends were trimmed by 3 bases and 9 bases, with 21 bases remaining between them. This CDR3 is built from 16 residues. The CDR3 loop reads CAISDPREETLGEQFF. CDR3 DNA sequence: TGTGCCATCAGTGACCCCAGGGAGGAGACTTTGGGTGAGCAGTTCTTC.

This clone was picked up one time. CDR3 sequence reads: CAWSLNRATETQYF. The CDR3 DNA follows: TGTGCCTGGAGTCTTAACAGGGCAACAGAGACCCAGTACTTC. The rearrangement joins TRBV30 to TRBJ2-5; tentative D call: TRBD1 (6 bases). CDR1 GTSNPN and CDR2 SVGIG come from the germline V gene (reference sequence). V was pared by 2 bases and J by 4 bases, with 14 bases between. This CDR3 contains 14 residues.

This rearrangement joins TRBV7-9 to TRBJ2-1; unclear D gene. The CDR3 covers 14 residues. Germline CDR1 reads SEHNR; CDR2 reads FQNEAQ (reference sequence). Trimming left V 5 bases short and J 6 bases short, with 14 bases between. This CDR3 is CASSPRSFPNEQFF. In nucleotides, the CDR3 is TGTGCCAGCAGCCCTCGGTCCTTCCCCAATGAGCAGTTCTTC.